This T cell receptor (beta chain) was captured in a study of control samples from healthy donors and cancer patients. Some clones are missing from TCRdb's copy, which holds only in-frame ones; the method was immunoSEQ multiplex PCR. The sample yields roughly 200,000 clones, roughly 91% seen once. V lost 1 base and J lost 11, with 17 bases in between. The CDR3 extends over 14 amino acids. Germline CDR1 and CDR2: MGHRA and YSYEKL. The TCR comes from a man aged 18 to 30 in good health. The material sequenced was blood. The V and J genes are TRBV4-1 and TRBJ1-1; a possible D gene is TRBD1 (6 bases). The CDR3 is CASSQGPWTVRAFF. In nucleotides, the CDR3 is TGCGCCAGCAGCCAAGGGCCCTGGACAGTACGGGCTTTCTTT.